This T cell receptor (beta chain) originates from a study of T-cell memory formation after mild COVID-19. Overall study: TCR clusters were mostly confined to one donor each.

This CDR3 is built from 15 residues. The V end was cut by 6 bases, the J end by 0 bases, with 9 bases between. Germline values: CDR1 MNHEY, CDR2 SVGAGI. Via MiXCR, TCRdb re-called the 5' RACE reads, giving one row per CDR3 protein. The data show more than 150,000 distinct CDR3 sequences, roughly a fifth seen once. This TCR derives from an adult woman who had mild COVID-19 (a few samples of this study predate the infection). Cell type and time point are not known. V gene TRBV6-5 combines with J gene TRBJ2-6; D unresolved. Sequencing was carried out using PBMCs or a T cell subset sorted from them (not recorded which). CDR3 in amino acids: CASRLSHSGANVLTF. The CDR3 DNA follows: TGTGCCAGCAGGCTCTCCCACTCTGGGGCCAACGTCCTGACTTTC.